This note documents a single TCR beta chain sequence. Its antigen is not identified. This sample was taken from a study of CD8+ T cells in alopecia areata. Overall study findings and caveats: Patients showed less clear TCR sequence sharing than mice, possibly partly because of HLA diversity. Elevated clonality characterized lesional scalp relative to normal scalp, particularly in alopecia totalis/universalis.

PBMCs, the starting material, were the source of sorted CD4+ and CD8+ T cells. In each case, RNA was isolated and then reverse transcribed into cDNA as the sequencing template. Using immunoSEQ multiplex PCR, the repertoire was profiled, and TCRdb retains in-frame clones only, with some absent. The sample has roughly 150,000 clones; 50% to 65% are singletons. The trim removed 4 bases at V and 1 base at J, leaving 2 bases unmatched. The CDR3 runs to 14 residues. CDR1 and CDR2 (germline): SGHRS, YFSETQ. This sequence joins TRBV5-1 and TRBJ1-1; 9 bases map to TRBD1. This sequence originates from a human donor in good health. What was sequenced was CD4+ T cells sorted from blood. CDR3 amino acids: CASSRDRANTEAFF. DNA of the CDR3: TGCGCCAGCAGCAGGGACAGGGCGAACACTGAAGCTTTCTTT.